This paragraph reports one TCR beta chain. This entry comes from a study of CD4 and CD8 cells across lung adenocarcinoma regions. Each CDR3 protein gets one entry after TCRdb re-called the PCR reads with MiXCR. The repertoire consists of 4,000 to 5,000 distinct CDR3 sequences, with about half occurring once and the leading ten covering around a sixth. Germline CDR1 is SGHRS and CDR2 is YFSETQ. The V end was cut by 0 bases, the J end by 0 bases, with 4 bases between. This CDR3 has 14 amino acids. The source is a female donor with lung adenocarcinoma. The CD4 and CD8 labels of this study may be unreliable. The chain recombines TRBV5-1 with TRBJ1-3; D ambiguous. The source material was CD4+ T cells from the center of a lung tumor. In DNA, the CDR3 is TGCGCCAGCAGCTTGGAGGGCTCTGGAAACACCATATATTTT. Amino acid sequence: CASSLEGSGNTIYF.